This T cell receptor beta chain was found in a study of T cells in Graves' hyperthyroidism and ophthalmopathy. Germline CDR1 reads SGHVS; CDR2 reads FNYEAQ. V was clipped by 5 bases and J by 0 bases, with 22 bases between them. The CDR3 runs 19 residues. Researchers took RNA transcripts and amplified the TCR beta CDR3 regions from them. When the TCR CDR3 underwent first-round RT-PCR, the HTBI primer set was used. TCRdb called the multiplex PCR reads again in MiXCR, with one record for every CDR3 protein. In the table there are a few hundred thousand distinct CDR3 sequences, about 14% of which are singletons. A remark on this clonotype: As yet, its antigen is unknown.

A NOSPECS grade of at least 4, a Clinical Activity Score of at least 3 and duration under 3 months were recorded in ophthalmopathy patients. Points from the study as a whole: The model anticipated ophthalmopathy a median 6.5 months pre-onset. Blood also contained most expanded thyroid clonotypes above 0.001. Classification by a 13 V-J model distinguished ophthalmopathy from stable hyperthyroidism.

The chain uses TRBV7-6 and TRBJ2-2, with a weak D call TRBD1 (7 bases). The sequence derives from a woman under 40 with Graves' ophthalmopathy. Sequencing input: blood. In nucleotides, the CDR3 is TGTGCCAGCAGCCTAATTGCGGGACAGTCCTACGCGAACACCGGGGAGCTGTTTTTT. It specifies CASSLIAGQSYANTGELFF.